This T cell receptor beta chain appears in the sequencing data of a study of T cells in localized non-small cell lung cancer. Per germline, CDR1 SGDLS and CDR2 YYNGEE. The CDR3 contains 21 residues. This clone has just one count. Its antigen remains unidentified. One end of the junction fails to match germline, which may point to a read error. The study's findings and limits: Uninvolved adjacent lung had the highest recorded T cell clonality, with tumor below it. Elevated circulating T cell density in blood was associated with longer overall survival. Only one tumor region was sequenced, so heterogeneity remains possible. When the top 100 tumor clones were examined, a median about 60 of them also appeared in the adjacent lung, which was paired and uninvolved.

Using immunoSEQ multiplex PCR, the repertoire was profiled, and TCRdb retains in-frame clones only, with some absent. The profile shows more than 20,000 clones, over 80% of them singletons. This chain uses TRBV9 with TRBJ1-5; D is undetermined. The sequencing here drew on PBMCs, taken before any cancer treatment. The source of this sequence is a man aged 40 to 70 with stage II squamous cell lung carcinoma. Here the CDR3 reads CASSPASERRNDLPINQLQHF. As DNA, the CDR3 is TGTGCCAGCAGCCCCGCCTCTGAGCGTCGTAACGACCTGCCAATCAATCAGCTCCAGCATTTT. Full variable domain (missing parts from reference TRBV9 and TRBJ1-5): DSGVTQTPKHLITATGQRVTLRCSPRSGDLSVYWYQQSLDQGLQFLIQYYNGEERAKGNILERFSAQQFPDLHSELNLSSLELGDSALYFCASSPASERRNDLPINQLQHFGDGTRLSIL.